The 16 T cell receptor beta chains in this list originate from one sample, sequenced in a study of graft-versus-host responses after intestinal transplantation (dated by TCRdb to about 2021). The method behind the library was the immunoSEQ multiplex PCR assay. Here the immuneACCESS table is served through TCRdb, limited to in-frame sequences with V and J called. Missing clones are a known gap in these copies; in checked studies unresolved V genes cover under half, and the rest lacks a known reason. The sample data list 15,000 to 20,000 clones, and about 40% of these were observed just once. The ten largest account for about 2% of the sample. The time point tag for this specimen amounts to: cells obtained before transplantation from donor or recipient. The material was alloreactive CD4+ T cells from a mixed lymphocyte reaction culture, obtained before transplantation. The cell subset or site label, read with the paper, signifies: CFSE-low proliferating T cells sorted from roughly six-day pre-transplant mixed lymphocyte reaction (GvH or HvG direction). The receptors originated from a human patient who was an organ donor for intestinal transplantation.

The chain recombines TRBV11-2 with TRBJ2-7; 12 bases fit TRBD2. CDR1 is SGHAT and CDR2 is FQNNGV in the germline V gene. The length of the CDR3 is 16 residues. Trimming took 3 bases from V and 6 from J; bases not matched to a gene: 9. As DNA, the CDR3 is TGTGCCAGCAGCTTCCTCCGACTAGCGGGAGCAGGCGAGCAGTACTTC. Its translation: CASSFLRLAGAGEQYF.

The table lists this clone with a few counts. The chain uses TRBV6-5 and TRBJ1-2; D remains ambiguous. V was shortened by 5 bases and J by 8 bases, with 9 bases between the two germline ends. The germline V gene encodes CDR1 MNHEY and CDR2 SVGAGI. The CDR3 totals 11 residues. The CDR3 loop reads CASSEEGGYTF. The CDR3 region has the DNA TGTGCCAGCAGTGAAGAAGGCGGCTACACCTTC.

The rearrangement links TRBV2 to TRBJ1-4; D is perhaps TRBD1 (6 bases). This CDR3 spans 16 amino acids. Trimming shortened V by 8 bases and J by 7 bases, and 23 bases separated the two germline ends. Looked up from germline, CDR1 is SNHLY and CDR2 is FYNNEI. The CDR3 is CASQYPDRFLGEKLFF. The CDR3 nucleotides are TGTGCCAGCCAATATCCCGACAGGTTTTTAGGTGAAAAACTGTTTTTT.

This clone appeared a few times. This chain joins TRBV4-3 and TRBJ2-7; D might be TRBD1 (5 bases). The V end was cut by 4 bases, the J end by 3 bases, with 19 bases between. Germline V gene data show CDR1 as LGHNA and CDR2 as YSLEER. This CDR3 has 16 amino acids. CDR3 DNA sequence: TGCGCCAGCAGCCCCCTTCAGGGAAAAGCCTTCTACGAGCAGTACTTC. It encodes CASSPLQGKAFYEQYF.

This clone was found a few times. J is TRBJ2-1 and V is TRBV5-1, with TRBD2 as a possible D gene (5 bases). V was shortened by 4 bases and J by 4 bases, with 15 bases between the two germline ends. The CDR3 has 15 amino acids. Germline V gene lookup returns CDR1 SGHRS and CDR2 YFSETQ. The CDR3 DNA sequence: TGCGCCAGCAGCCCCCTAGGGAGTTTGTACAATGAGCAGTTCTTC. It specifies CASSPLGSLYNEQFF. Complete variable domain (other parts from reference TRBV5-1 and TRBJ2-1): KAGVTQTPRYLIKTRGQQVTLSCSPISGHRSVSWYQQTPGQGLQFLFEYFSETQRNKGNFPGRFSGRQFSNSRSEMNVSTLELGDSALYLCASSPLGSLYNEQFFGPGTRLTVL.

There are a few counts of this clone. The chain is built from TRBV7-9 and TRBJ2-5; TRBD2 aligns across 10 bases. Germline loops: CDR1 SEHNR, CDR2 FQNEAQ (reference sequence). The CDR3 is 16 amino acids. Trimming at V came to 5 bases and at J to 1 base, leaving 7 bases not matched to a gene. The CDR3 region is CASSPWTSGVQETQYF. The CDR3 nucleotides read TGTGCCAGCAGCCCCTGGACTAGCGGAGTCCAAGAGACCCAGTACTTC.

The CDR3 DNA follows: TGCAGCGAAAATAGTCCAGATACGCAGTATTTT. It specifies CSENSPDTQYF. The genes are TRBV29-1 and TRBJ2-3, with D hard to call. V dropped 7 bases and J dropped 4 bases, with 9 bases sitting between them. The CDR3 loop spans 11 amino acids. Germline lookup yields CDR1 SQVTM and CDR2 ANQGSEA.

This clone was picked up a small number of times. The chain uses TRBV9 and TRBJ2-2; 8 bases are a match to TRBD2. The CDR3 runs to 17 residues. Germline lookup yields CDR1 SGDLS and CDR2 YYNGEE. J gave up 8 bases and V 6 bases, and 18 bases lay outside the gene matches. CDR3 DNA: TGTGCCAGCACCGTGATGACCGGGAGGGCCGGGGAGGGGGAGCTGTTTTTT. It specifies CASTVMTGRAGEGELFF.

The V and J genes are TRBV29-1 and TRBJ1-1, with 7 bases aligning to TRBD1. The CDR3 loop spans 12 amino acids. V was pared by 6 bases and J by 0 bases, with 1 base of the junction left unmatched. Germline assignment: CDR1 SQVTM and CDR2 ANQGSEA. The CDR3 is CSVDRMNTEAFF. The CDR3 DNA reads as TGCAGCGTGGACAGGATGAACACTGAAGCTTTCTTT.

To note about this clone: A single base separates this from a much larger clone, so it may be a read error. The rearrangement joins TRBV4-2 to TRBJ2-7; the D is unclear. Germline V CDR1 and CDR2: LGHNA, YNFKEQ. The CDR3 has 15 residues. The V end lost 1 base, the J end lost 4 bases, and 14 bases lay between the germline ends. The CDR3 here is CASSQVPEPAYEQYF. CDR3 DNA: TGTGCCAGCAGCCAAGTGCCGGAGCCCGCTTACGAGCAGTACTTC.

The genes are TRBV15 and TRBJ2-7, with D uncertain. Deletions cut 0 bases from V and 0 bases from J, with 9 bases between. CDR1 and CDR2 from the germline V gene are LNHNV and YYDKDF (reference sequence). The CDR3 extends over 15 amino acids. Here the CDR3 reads CATSRDPVSSYEQYF. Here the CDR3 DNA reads TGTGCCACCAGCAGAGATCCCGTGAGCTCCTACGAGCAGTACTTC.

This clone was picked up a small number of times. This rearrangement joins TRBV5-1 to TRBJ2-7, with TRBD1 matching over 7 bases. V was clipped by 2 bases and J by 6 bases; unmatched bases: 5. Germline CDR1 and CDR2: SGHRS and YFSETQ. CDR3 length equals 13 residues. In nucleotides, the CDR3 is TGCGCCAGCAGCTTACAGACAGGGCTCGAGCAGTACTTC. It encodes CASSLQTGLEQYF.

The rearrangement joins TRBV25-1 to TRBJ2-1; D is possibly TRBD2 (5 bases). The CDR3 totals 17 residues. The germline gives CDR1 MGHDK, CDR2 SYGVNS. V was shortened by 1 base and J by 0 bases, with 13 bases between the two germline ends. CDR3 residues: CASSEFSASSSYNEQFF. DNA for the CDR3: TGTGCCAGCAGTGAATTTAGCGCAAGTAGCTCCTACAATGAGCAGTTCTTC. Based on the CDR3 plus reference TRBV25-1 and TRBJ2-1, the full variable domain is EADIYQTPRYLVIGTGKKITLECSQTMGHDKMYWYQQDPGMELHLIHYSYGVNSTEKGDLSSESTVSRIRTEHFPLTLESARPSHTSQYLCASSEFSASSSYNEQFFGPGTRLTVL.

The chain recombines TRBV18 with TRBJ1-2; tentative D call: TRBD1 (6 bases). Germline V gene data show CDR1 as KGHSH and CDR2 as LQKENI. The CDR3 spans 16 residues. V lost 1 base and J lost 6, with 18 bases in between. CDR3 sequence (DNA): TGTGCCAGCTCACCACAGTCTGGGGGCGCTGGAGATGGCTACACCTTC. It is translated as CASSPQSGGAGDGYTF.

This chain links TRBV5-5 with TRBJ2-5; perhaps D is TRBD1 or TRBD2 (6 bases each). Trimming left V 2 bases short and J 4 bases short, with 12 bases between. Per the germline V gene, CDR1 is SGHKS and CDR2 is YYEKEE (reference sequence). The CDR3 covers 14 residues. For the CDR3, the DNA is TGTGCCAGCAGCTTCGGGGGCGCGGGAGAGACCCAGTACTTC. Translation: CASSFGGAGETQYF.

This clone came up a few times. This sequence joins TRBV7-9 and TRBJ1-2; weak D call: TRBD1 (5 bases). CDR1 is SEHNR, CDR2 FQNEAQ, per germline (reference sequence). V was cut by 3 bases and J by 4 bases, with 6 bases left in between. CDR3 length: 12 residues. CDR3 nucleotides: TGTGCCAGCAGCTTGGGGGGCTATGGCTACACCTTC. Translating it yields CASSLGGYGYTF.